This TCR beta chain is from a study of graft-versus-host responses after intestinal transplantation. The overall study: Every recipient underwent anti-thymocyte globulin induction, then tacrolimus and steroids for two to four years.

This CDR3 is 14 amino acids long. The germline CDR1 and CDR2 sequences are SNHLY and FYNNEI. The V gene lost 7 bases and the J gene lost 5 bases, with 12 bases spanning the gap. The protocol was immunoSEQ multiplex PCR, while the TCRdb copy is restricted to in-frame clones and leaves out a portion. This table holds approximately 54,000 clones, about 81% found once. About this clone: Its cognate antigen is unknown.

The specimen comprised unstimulated CD4+ T cells sorted from spleen or lymph node cells, sampled before transplant. V is TRBV2 and J is TRBJ1-6; D not resolved. The receptor's source is a human donor who was the organ donor for an intestinal transplant. CDR3 DNA sequence: TGTGCCAGCACCCTAGGGCAGAATAATTCACCCCTCCACTTT. It is translated as CASTLGQNNSPLHF.